This T cell receptor (beta chain) was obtained from a study of blood T cell repertoires in COVID-19. The wider study: PBMCs, B-cell-depleted T cells, or T cells provided the cDNA or gDNA that made up the material.

Original analysis: Estimates of nucleated cell counts were drawn from the amplification of reference gene primers. The repertoire was sequenced with immunoSEQ multiplex PCR; TCRdb's copy has only in-frame clones and lacks some. That table is the source of V, J and clone size, and D and trimming were worked out from the DNA. The sample includes 70,000 or so clones, 86% of them seen just once. This clone was detected only a few times. The germline V and J ends were trimmed by 4 bases and 9 bases, with 14 bases remaining between them. The CDR3 covers 13 residues. Germline V gene sequence: CDR1 SGHRS, CDR2 YFSETQ.

The V and J genes are TRBV5-1 and TRBJ2-1, with D tentatively TRBD2 (5 bases). The receptor's source is a man in his 70s with active or convalescent COVID-19. The sample comprised peripheral blood. The CDR3 here is CASSPTRSVEQFF. DNA of the CDR3: TGCGCCAGCAGCCCAACTAGATCCGTTGAGCAGTTCTTC.